The entry that follows covers one T cell receptor beta chain sequence. This clonotype has at least ten counts. It lacks a known antigen. There are no base qualities to consult, and no much larger clone falls within one base. Libraries were constructed by PCR. TCRdb names Illumina HiSeq 2500 as the instrument used. TCR libraries were prepared with molecular barcoding, using unique molecular identifiers to normalize TCRbeta repertoire quantification. In-frame beta chains were kept once TCRdb had trimmed the public reads at Q25 with fastp and called clones with MiXCR. Every entry covers one CDR3 protein and lists the most common genes and DNA from its rows. The sample data list some 350,000 distinct CDR3 sequences, and about 9.3% of these were observed just once. The ten largest clones represent roughly 2.5% of the sample. This specimen comes from a study of T-cell reconstitution after alpha-beta-depleted transplantation in children (dated by TCRdb to the mid-2010s). Regarding the complete study: Using TCR repertoire profiling, the study followed T-cell immune reconstitution in a quantitative way in children after TCRalphabeta/CD19-depleted allogeneic hematopoietic cell transplantation.

Trimming costs V 4 bases and J 6 bases, and their ends lie 7 bases apart. As encoded in the germline V gene, CDR1 is LGHNA while CDR2 is YNFKEQ. The CDR3, from cysteine to phenylalanine, totals 11 residues. Only the CDR3 part of the read is kept: 33 bases, read in frame from the first base. This material consisted of PBMCs from the stem cell graft donor, taken from the stem cell graft. In this chain, TRBV4-2 is recombined with TRBJ2-7; no D segment can be confidently identified. The TCR sequence derives from a human donor who donated a stem cell graft to a child with acute lymphoblastic leukemia. The CDR3 region reads CASSRTSEQYF. At the DNA level, the sequence is TGTGCCAGCAGCCGCACTTCCGAGCAGTACTTC.